This T cell receptor beta chain came from a study of beta chain features in type 1 diabetes. Expressed TCRB transcripts were sequenced, since all the RNA that had been isolated was reverse transcribed. Profiled with immunoSEQ multiplex PCR; TCRdb holds only in-frame clones, not every one. Of 970,000 or so clones in the sample, 17% are singletons; the top ten hold about 0.025%. Looked up from germline, CDR1 is MGHRA and CDR2 is YSYEKL. This CDR3 is 14 amino acids long. The V end lost 0 bases, the J end lost 4 bases, and 9 bases lay between the germline ends. The TCR originated in a woman under 30 in good health. The chain employs TRBV4-1 and TRBJ2-5; D uncertain. Sequenced: naive CD4+ T cells from blood. The CDR3 DNA reads as TGCGCCAGCAGCCAAGATGGGCAGCGAGAGACCCAGTACTTC. This sequence encodes CASSQDGQRETQYF.